This TCR beta chain came from a study of Graves' ophthalmopathy and Graves' hyperthyroidism. Looking at the study overall: No treatment had been given when peripheral blood was collected at initial diagnosis.

Physicians reached a diagnosis by relying on clinical symptoms, serum thyroxine, TRAb, thyroid ultrasound and orbital computed tomography. This clonotype was seen repeatedly, ten times or more. Amplification targeted the TCR beta CDR3 regions, with RNA transcripts as the source material. The first-round RT-PCR employed HTBI primers together with the Qiagen OneStep RT-PCR kit. A multiplex PCR was then performed as the second round. Via MiXCR, TCRdb re-called the multiplex PCR reads, giving one row per CDR3 protein. The table shows roughly 420,000 distinct CDR3 sequences, with more than 20% occurring only once. The CDR3 consists of 17 residues. J lost 6 bases, V lost 5 bases, and 13 bases had no gene match.

This TCR derives from a woman aged 18-29 years with stable Graves' hyperthyroidism. The rearrangement uses TRBV12-3 or TRBV12-4 and TRBJ1-1, with 12 bases fitting TRBD1. The sample consisted of peripheral blood. Written as DNA, the CDR3 is TGTGCCAGCAGTCCAGGGACAGGGGGCGCGGCGGACTCTGAAGCTTTCTTT. This encodes CASSPGTGGAADSEAFF.